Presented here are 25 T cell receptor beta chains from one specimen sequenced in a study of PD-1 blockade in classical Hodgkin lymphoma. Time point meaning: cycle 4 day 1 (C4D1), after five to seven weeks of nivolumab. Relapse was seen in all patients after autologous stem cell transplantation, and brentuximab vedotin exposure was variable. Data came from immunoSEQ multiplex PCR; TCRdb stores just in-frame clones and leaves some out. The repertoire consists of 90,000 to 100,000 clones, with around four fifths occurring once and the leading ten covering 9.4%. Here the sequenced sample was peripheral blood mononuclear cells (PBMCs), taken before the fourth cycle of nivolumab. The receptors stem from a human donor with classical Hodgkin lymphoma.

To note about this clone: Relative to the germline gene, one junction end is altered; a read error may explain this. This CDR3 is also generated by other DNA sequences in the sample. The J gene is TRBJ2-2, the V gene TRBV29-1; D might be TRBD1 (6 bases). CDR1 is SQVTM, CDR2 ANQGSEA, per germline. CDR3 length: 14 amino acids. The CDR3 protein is CSVGARANTGELFF. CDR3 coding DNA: TGCAGCGTGGGGGCTCGGGCGAACACCGGAGAGCTGTTTTTT.

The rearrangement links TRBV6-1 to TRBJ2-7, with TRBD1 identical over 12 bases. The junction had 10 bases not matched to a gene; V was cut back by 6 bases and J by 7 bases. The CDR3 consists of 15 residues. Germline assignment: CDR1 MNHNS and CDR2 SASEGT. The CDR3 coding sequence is TGTGCCAGCAGACCGGGACAGGGGGCGATTTATGAGCAGTACTTC. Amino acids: CASRPGQGAIYEQYF.

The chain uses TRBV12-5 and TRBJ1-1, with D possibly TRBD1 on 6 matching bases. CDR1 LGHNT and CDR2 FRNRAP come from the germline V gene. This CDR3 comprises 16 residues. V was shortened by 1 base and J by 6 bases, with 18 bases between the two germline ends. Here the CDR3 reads CASGLDYTGRYPEAFF. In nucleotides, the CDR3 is TGTGCTAGTGGTTTGGACTATACAGGGCGGTACCCTGAAGCTTTCTTT.

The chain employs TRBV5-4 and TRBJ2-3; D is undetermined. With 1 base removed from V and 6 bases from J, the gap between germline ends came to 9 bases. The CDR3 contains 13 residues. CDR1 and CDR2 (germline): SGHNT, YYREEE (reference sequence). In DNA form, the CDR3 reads TGTGCCAGCAGCTTGCCGGGCCCGGATACGCAGTATTTT. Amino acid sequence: CASSLPGPDTQYF.

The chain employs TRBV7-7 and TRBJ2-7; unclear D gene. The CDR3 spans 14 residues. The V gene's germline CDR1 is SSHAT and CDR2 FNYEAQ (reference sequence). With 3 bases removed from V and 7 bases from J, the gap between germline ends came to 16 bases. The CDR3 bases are TGTGCCAGCAGCTTGGATAACAGTGGGGAAGAGCAGTACTTC. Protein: CASSLDNSGEEQYF.

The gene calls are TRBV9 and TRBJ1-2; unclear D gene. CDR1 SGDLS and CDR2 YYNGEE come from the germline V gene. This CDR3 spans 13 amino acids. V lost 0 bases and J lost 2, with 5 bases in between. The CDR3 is CASSVESNYGYTF. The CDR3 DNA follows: TGTGCCAGCAGCGTAGAGAGCAACTATGGCTACACCTTC.

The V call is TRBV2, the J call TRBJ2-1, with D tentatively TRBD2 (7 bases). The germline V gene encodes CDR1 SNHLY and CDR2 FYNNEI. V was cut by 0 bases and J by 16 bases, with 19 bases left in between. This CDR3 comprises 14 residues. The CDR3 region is CASSEALGGGEGFF. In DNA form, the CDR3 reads TGTGCCAGCAGTGAAGCGCTTGGGGGGGGCGAAGGATTCTTC.

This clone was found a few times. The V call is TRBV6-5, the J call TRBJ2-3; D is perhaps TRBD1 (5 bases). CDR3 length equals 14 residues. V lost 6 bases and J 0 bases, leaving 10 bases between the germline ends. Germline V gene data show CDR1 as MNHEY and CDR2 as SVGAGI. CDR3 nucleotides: TGTGCCAGCAGGACAGACCTTAGCACAGATACGCAGTATTTT. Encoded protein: CASRTDLSTDTQYF.

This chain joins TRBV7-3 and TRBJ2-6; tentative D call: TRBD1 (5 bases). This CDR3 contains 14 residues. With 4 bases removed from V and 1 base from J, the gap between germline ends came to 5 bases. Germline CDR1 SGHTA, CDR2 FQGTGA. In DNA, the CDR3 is TGTGCCAGCAGCTCAGGGTCTGGGGCCAACGTCCTGACTTTC. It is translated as CASSSGSGANVLTF.

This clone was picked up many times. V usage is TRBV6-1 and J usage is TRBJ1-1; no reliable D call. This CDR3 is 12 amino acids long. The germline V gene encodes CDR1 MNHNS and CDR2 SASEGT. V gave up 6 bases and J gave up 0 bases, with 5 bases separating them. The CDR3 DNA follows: TGTGCCAGCAGCGTCATGAACACTGAAGCTTTCTTT. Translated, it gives CASSVMNTEAFF.

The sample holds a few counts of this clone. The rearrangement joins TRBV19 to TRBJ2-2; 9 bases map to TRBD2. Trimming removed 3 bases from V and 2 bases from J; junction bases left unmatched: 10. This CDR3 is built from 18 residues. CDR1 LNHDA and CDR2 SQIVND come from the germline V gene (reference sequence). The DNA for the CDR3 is TGTGCCAGTAGTATCGGGTCCTGGACTAGCGTTAACACCGGGGAGCTGTTTTTT. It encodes CASSIGSWTSVNTGELFF.

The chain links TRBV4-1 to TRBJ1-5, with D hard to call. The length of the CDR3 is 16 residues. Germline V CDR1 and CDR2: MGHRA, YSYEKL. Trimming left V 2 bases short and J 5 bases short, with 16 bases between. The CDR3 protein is CASSQLFDLFYQPQHF. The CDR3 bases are TGCGCCAGCAGCCAACTTTTCGACCTATTCTATCAGCCCCAGCATTTT.

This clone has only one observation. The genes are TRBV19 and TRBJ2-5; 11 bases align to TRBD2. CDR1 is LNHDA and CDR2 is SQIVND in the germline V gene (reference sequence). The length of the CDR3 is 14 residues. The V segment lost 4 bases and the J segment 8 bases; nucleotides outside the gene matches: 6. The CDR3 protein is CASSKAGLAETQYF. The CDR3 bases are TGTGCCAGTAGTAAAGCGGGACTAGCGGAAACCCAGTACTTC.

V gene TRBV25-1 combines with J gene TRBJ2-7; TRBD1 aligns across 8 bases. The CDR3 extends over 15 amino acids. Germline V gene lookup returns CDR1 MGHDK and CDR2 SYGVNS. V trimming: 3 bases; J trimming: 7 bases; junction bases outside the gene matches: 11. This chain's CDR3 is CASSDGDRYKMEQYF. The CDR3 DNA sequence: TGTGCCAGCAGTGATGGGGACAGGTACAAAATGGAGCAGTACTTC.

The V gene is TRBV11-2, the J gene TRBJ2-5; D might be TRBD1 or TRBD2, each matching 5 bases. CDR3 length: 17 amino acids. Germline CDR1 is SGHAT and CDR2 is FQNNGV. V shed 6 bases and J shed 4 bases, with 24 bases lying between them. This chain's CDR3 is CASRTRVAGWVRETQYF. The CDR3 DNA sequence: TGTGCCAGCAGAACTAGGGTAGCAGGGTGGGTTCGAGAGACCCAGTACTTC.

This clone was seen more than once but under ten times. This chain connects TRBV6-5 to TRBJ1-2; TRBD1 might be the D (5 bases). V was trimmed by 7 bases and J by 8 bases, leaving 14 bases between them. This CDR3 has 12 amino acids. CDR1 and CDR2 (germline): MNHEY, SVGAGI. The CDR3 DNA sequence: TGTGCCAGCACTAGGGACCGTTGGGGCTACACCTTC. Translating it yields CASTRDRWGYTF.

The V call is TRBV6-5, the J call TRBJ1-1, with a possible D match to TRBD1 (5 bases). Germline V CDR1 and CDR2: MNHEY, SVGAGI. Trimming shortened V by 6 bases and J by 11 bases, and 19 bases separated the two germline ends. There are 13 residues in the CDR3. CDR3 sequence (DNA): TGTGCCAGCAGGGTTTCGCCGGGGGTGCGGGCTTTCTTT. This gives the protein CASRVSPGVRAFF.

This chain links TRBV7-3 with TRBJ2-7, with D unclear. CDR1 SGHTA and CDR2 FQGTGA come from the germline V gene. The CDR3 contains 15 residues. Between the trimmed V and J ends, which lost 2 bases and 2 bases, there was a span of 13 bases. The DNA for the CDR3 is TGTGCCAGCAGCTTAGTCGCAGGAAGAACCTACGAGCAGTACTTC. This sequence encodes CASSLVAGRTYEQYF.

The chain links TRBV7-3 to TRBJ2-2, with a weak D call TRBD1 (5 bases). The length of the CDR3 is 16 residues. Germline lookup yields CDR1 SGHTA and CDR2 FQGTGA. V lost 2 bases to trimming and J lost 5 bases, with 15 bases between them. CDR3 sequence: CASSLLPDSQTGELFF. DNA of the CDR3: TGTGCCAGCAGCTTATTGCCCGACAGCCAAACCGGGGAGCTGTTTTTT.

The CDR3 is CSAKNTGYYTF. In DNA form, the CDR3 reads TGCAGTGCTAAGAATACCGGGTACTACACCTTC. The genes are TRBV20-1 and TRBJ1-2; D remains ambiguous. Germline values: CDR1 DFQATT, CDR2 SNEGSKA (reference sequence). V was shortened by 4 bases and J by 10 bases, with 13 bases between the two germline ends. The length of the CDR3 is 11 residues.

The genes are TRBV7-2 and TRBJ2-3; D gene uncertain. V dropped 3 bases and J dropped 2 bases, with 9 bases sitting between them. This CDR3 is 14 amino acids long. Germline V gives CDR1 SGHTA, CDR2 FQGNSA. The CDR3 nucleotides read TGTGCCAGCAGCTTGCGGACCCTCACAGATACGCAGTATTTT. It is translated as CASSLRTLTDTQYF.

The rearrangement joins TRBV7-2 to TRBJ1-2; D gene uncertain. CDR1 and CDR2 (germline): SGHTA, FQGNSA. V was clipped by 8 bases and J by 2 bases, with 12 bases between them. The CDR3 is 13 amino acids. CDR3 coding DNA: TGTGCCAGCGTCTCTCGCGGAAACTATGGCTACACCTTC. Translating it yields CASVSRGNYGYTF.

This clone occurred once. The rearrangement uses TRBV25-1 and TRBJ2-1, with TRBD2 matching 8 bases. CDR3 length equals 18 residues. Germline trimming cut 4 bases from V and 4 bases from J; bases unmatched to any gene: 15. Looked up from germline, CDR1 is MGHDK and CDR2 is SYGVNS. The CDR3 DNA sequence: TGTGCCAGCAGTGGGGCGGGAGGATTTTTTACTTTATACAATGAGCAGTTCTTC. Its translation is CASSGAGGFFTLYNEQFF.

This CDR3 is CASSRLAGGVRETQYF. In DNA, the CDR3 is TGTGCCAGTAGTAGACTAGCGGGAGGTGTCCGGGAGACCCAGTACTTC. V and J are TRBV19 and TRBJ2-5; 13 bases map to TRBD2. J gave up 5 bases and V 4 bases, and 7 bases lay outside the gene matches. The CDR3 covers 16 residues. Germline-derived CDR1 and CDR2 are LNHDA and SQIVND (reference sequence). Full variable domain (remainder filled in from reference TRBV19 and TRBJ2-5): DGGITQSPKYLFRKEGQNVTLSCEQNLNHDAMYWYRQDPGQGLRLIYYSQIVNDFQKGDIAEGYSVSREKKESFPLTVTSAQKNPTAFYLCASSRLAGGVRETQYFGPGTRLLVL.

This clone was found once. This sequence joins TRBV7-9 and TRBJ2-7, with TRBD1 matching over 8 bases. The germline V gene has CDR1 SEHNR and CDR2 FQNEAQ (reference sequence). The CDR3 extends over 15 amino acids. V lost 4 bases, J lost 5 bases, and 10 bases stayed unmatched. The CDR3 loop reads CASSSTGQGFDEQYF. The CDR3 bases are TGTGCCAGCAGCTCCACAGGACAGGGTTTCGACGAGCAGTACTTC.